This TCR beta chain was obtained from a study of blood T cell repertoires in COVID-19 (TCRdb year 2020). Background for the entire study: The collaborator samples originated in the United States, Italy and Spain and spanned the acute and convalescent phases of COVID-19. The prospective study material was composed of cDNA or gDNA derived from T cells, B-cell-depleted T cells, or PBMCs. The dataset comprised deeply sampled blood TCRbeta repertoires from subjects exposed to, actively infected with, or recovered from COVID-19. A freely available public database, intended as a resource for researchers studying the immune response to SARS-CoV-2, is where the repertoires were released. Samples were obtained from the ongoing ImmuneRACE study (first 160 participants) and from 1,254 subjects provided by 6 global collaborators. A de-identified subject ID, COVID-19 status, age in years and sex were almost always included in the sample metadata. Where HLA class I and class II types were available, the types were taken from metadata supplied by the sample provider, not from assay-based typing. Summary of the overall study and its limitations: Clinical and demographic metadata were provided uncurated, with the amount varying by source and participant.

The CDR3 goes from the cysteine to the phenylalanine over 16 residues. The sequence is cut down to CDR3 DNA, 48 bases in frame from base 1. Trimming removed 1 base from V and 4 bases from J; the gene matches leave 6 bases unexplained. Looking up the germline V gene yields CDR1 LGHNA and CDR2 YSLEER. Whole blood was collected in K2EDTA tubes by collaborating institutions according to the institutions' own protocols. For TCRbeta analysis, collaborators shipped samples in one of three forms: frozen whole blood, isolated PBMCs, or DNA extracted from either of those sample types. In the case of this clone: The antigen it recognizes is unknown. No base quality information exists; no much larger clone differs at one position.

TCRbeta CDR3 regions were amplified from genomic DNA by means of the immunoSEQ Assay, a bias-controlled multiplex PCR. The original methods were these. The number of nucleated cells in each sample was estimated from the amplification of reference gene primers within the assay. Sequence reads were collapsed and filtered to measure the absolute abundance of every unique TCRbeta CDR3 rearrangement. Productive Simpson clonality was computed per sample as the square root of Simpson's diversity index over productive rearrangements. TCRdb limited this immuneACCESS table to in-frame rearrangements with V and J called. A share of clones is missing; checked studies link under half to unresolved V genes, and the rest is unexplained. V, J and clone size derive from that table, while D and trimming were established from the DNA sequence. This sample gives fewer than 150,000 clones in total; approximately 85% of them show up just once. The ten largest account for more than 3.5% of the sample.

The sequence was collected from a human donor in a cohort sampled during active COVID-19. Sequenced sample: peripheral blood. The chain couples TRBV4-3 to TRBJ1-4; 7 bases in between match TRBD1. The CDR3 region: CASSQVRGTVNEKLFF. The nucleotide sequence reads TGCGCCAGCAGCCAAGTACGGGGGACAGTTAATGAAAAACTGTTTTTT.